These 3 T cell receptor beta chains originate from one sample sequenced in a study of T cell clusters in autoimmune cytopenias. TRB rearrangements were amplified by touch-down multiplex PCR with mixed TRB-A/B primers. TCRdb reprocessed the multiplex PCR reads and reports one entry per CDR3 protein, with no DNA. The repertoire table contains 1,900 or so distinct CDR3 sequences. TRB amplification used around 260 ng of peripheral blood genomic DNA. Sequencing was carried out using peripheral blood. The receptors stem from a human donor with an autoimmune cytopenia, with autoimmune hepatitis or in good health (not recorded which).

The rearrangement links TRBV4-2 to TRBJ2-3; the D call of TRBD2 rests on TCRdb alone, since no DNA is present to check it. The CDR3 runs to 16 residues. CDR1 and CDR2 from the germline V gene are LGHNA and YNFKEQ. The CDR3 sequence is CASSQAGTSVADTQYF.

Considering frequency, this clonotype is medium-sized. This chain joins TRBV6-5 and TRBJ2-3; TCRdb gives TRBD1 as the D gene, but with no DNA this cannot be confirmed. CDR1 is MNHEY and CDR2 is SVGAGI in the germline V gene. The CDR3 totals 16 residues. The CDR3 reads CASSYPSSRGLDTQYF.

This clonotype is called medium-sized based on its frequency. The chain is built from TRBV4-3 and TRBJ2-7; the TCRdb D gene call, TRBD1, has no DNA to confirm it. This CDR3 spans 15 amino acids. CDR1 is LGHNA and CDR2 is YSLEER in the germline V gene. The CDR3 protein is CASSQVGDRGDEQYF.